A selection of T cell receptor beta chains follows, all from one sample in a study of response to subunit inactivated influenza vaccine. MiXCR was run by TCRdb on the RT-PCR reads, yielding one entry per CDR3 protein. The sample holds fewer than 700,000 distinct CDR3 sequences; roughly 13% are singletons and the top ten take around 13%. The sequences come from PBMCs from blood, collected 35 to 45 days after vaccination. All receptors come from a man aged 50-60 years who received an inactivated influenza vaccine. The CDR3 runs from the conserved cysteine through the conserved F or W. A D gene is named only where the DNA matches it firmly. Clone size, where shown, is once, few, many, or a class for clones that have expanded.

J gene	clone size	D gene	V gene	CDR3 DNA	CDR3 protein
TRBJ2-7	-	-	TRBV3-1	TGTGCCAGCAGCCGCGGACATCGATACGAGCAGTACTTC	CASSRGHRYEQYF
TRBJ2-3	-	-	TRBV7-9	TGTGCCAGCAGCTCGCCGAAAGGGACCTCGACCGATACGCAGTATTTT	CASSSPKGTSTDTQYF
TRBJ2-3	few	TRBD2	TRBV12-3/TRBV12-4	TGTGCCAGCAGTTCACAACTAGCGGGGGTAGCAGATACGCAGTATTTT	CASSSQLAGVADTQYF
TRBJ1-2	few	TRBD1	TRBV29-1	TGCAGCGTTGGCCAAGGGGGACAGGGTAGTGGCTACACCTTC	CSVGQGGQGSGYTF
TRBJ2-3	few	-	TRBV7-2	TGTGCCAGCAGCTTAATTTTGGGGCGGGACACAGATACGCAGTATTTT	CASSLILGRDTDTQYF
TRBJ1-6	-	TRBD1	TRBV6-1	TGTGCCAGCCTACCGGGACAGGGGTTTAATTCACCCCTCCACTTT	CASLPGQGFNSPLHF
TRBJ2-3	many	TRBD2	TRBV11-2	TGTGCCAGCAGCCTCGGGGTAGCGGGGACAGATACGCAGTATTTT	CASSLGVAGTDTQYF
TRBJ1-6	few	TRBD1	TRBV20-1	TGCAGTGCTAGGGGACAGGGTTCACCCCTCCACTTT	CSARGQGSPLHF
TRBJ2-7	few	-	TRBV20-1	TGCAGTGCTAGCCCCGGGGCTCTTAGCTCCTACGAGCAGTACTTC	CSASPGALSSYEQYF
TRBJ2-7	-	TRBD2	TRBV4-3	TGCGCCAGCAGCCAGACTAGCGGGAGCGGCGAGCAGTACTTC	CASSQTSGSGEQYF
TRBJ1-2	-	-	TRBV7-2	TGTGCCAGCAGCTTAGATTTGCGGAACTATGGCTACACCTTC	CASSLDLRNYGYTF
TRBJ2-5	few	TRBD2	TRBV7-2	TGTGCCAGCATCCCGCGGCTAGCGGGAACAGAGACCCAGTACTTC	CASIPRLAGTETQYF
TRBJ2-2	-	-	TRBV30	TGTGCCTGGAGTGTGGGGTCTGGGGAGCTGTTTTTT	CAWSVGSGELFF
TRBJ2-2	-	TRBD2	TRBV7-9	TGTGCCAGCAGCCATAAGCGGGAGCGCGTAACCGGGGAGCTGTTTTTT	CASSHKRERVTGELFF
TRBJ2-5	-	TRBD2	TRBV18	TGTGCCAGCTCAAAAGCGGGAGTTCAAGAGACCCAGTACTTC	CASSKAGVQETQYF
TRBJ2-7	few	-	TRBV7-8	TGTGCCAGCAGCTTATCTCCGGGAGTAACCTCCTACGAGCAGTACTTC	CASSLSPGVTSYEQYF
TRBJ2-1	-	TRBD2	TRBV7-6	TGTGCCAGCAGCTTAACGAGGGAGGGCCGAAATGAGCAGTTCTTC	CASSLTREGRNEQFF
TRBJ2-1	few	TRBD2	TRBV7-2	TGTGCCAGCAGCTCCACCGGGACTAGCGGGAGGGGTGAGCAGTTCTTC	CASSSTGTSGRGEQFF
TRBJ2-7	-	TRBD2	TRBV7-2	TGTGCCAGCAGCTTAGCTGGGCTAGCGGGAGTTTACGAGCAGTACTTC	CASSLAGLAGVYEQYF
TRBJ1-5	many	-	TRBV20-1	TGCAGTGCTAGCCCAGCAAGCAATCAGCCCCAGCATTTT	CSASPASNQPQHF
TRBJ2-5	-	TRBD2	TRBV27	TGTGCCAGCAGTTCGGCCCCGACTAGCGGGAGATTAGAGACCCAGTACTTC	CASSSAPTSGRLETQYF
TRBJ2-3	many	TRBD1	TRBV29-1	TGCAGCGTCCGGACAGGGGGCGGCACAGATACGCAGTATTTT	CSVRTGGGTDTQYF
TRBJ2-1	few	TRBD2	TRBV10-3	TGTGCCATCAGACCTTCTCAAGCGGGATCCTTCAATGAGCAGTTCTTC	CAIRPSQAGSFNEQFF
TRBJ2-6	few	-	TRBV7-9	TGTGCCAGCATCCCGTGGGCCAACGTCCTGACTTTC	CASIPWANVLTF